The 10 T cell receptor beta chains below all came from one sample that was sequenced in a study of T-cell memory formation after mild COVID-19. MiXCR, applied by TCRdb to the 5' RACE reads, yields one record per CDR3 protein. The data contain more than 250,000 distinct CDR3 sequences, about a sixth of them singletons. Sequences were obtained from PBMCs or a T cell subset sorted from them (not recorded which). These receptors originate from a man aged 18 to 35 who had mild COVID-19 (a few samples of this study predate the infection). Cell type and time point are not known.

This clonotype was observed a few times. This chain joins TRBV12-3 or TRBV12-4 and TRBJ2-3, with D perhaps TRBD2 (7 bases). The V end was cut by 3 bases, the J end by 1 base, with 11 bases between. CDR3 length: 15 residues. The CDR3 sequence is CASSFAGARTDTQYF. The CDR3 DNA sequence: TGTGCCAGCAGTTTCGCGGGGGCGCGCACAGATACGCAGTATTTT.

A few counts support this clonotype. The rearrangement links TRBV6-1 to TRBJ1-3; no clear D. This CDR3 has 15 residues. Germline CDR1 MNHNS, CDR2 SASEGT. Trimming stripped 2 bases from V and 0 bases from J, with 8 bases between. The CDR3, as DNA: TGTGCCAGCAGTGAAAAAGCGAGCTCTGGAAACACCATATATTTT. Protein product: CASSEKASSGNTIYF.

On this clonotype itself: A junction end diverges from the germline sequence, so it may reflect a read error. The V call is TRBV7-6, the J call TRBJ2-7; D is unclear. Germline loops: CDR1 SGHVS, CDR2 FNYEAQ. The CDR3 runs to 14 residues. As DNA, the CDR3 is TGTGCCAGCAGCGTAGCTGGCTCCTCCTACGAGCAGTACTTC. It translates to CASSVAGSSYEQYF.

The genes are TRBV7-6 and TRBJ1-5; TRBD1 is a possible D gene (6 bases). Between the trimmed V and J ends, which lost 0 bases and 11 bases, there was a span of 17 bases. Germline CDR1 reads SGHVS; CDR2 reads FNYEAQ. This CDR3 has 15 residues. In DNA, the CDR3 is TGTGCCAGCAGCTTAGCGGGGGGCGAGGGTTCGGCCCAGCATTTT. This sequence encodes CASSLAGGEGSAQHF.

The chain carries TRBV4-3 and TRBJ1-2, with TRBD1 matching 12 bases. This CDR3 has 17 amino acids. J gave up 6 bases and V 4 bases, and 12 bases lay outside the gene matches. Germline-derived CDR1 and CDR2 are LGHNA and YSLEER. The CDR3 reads CASSRGIPGQGAHGYTF. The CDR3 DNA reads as TGCGCCAGCAGCCGAGGAATACCGGGACAGGGGGCTCATGGCTACACCTTC.

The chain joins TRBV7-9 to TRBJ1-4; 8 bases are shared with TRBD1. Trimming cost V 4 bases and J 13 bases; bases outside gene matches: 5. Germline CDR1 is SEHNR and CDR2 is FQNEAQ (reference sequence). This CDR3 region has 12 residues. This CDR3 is CASSSGTGRLFF. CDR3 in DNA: TGTGCCAGCAGCTCCGGGACAGGTCGACTGTTTTTT.

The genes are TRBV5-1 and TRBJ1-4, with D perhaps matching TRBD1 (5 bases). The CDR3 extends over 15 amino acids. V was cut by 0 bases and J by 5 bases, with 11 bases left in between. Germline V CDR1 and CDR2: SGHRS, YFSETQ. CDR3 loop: CASSLEGRSNEKLFF. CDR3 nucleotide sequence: TGCGCCAGCAGCTTGGAGGGACGGTCGAATGAAAAACTGTTTTTT.

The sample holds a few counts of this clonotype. In DNA, the CDR3 is TGTGCCACCACGAGCGGCCCTCGCGGAAATGGCTACACCTTC. It is translated as CATTSGPRGNGYTF. The rearrangement uses TRBV19 and TRBJ1-2, with D hard to call. This CDR3 is 14 amino acids long. Germline V CDR1 and CDR2: LNHDA, SQIVND (reference sequence). V shed 10 bases and J shed 6 bases, with 21 bases lying between them.

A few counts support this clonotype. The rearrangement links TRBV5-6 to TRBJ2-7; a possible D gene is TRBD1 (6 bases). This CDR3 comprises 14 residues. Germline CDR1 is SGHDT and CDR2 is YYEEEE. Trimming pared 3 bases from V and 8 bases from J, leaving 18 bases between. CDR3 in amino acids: CASSSNPRGWKQYF. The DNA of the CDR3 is TGTGCCAGCAGCTCGAATCCCAGGGGATGGAAGCAGTACTTC.

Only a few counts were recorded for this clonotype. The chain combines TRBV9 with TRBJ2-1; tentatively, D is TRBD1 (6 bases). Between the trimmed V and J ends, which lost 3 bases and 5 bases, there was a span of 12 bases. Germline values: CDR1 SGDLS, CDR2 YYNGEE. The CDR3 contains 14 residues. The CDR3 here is CASSATGQNNEQFF. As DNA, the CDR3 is TGTGCCAGCAGCGCAACGGGACAAAACAATGAGCAGTTCTTC.